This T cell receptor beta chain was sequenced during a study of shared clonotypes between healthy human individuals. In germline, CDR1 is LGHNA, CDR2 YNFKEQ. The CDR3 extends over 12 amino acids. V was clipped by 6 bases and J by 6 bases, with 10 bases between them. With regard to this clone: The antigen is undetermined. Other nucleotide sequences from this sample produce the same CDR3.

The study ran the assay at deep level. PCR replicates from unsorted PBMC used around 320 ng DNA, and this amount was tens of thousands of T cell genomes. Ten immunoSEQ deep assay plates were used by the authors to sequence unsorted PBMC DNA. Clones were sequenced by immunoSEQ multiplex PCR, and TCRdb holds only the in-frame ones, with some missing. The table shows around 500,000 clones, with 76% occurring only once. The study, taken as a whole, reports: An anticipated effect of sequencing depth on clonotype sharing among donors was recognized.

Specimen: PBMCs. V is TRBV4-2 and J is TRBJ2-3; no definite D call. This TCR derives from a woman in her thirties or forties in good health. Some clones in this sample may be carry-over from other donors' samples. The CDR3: CASSQNRDTQYF. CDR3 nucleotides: TGTGCCAGCAGTCAAAACCGGGATACGCAGTATTTT.